The clone carrying this T cell receptor beta chain was seen many times. Its antigen remains unidentified. TCRdb re-called the RT-PCR reads with MiXCR, one entry per CDR3 protein. Of about 610,000 distinct CDR3 sequences in the sample, 14% were seen once. The data belong to a study of response to subunit inactivated influenza vaccine. Study-wide results and limits: That few new T cells are recruited by each seasonal influenza vaccination was the authors' suggestion.

Germline V gives CDR1 SGHDN, CDR2 FVKESK. The CDR3 length is 12 residues. The V and J ends lost 4 bases and 5 bases respectively, with 8 bases between them. The sample here was PBMCs from blood, taken 11 to 12 days after vaccination. The rearrangement joins TRBV14 to TRBJ1-1; D remains ambiguous. The sequence derives from a man aged 50 to 60 who received an inactivated influenza vaccine. CDR3 amino acids: CASSRLGTEAFF. CDR3 nucleotides: TGTGCCAGCAGCCGCCTGGGGACTGAAGCTTTCTTT.